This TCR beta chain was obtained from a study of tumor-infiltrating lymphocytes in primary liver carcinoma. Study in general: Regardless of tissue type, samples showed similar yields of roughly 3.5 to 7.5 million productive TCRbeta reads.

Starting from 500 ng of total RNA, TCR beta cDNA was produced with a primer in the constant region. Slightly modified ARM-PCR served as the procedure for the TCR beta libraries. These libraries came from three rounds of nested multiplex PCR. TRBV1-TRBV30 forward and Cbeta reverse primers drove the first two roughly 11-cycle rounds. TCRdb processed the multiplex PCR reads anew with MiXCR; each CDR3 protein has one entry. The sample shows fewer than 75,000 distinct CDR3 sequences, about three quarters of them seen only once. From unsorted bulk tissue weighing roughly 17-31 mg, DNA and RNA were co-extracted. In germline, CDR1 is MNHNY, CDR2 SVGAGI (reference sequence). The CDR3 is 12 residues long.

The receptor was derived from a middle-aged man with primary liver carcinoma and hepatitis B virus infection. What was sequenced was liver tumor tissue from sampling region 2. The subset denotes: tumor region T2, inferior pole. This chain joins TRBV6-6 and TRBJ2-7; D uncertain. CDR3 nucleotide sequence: TGTGGCATCAGTCAACAGCACTACGAGCAGTACTTC. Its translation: CGISQQHYEQYF.